A selection of T cell receptor beta chains follows, all from one sample in a study of identical twins. TCRdb reanalysed the 5' RACE reads using MiXCR and keeps one entry per CDR3 protein. Here the sample spans some 730,000 distinct CDR3 sequences, 15% to 20% being singletons. These data also formed part of another study, on T cells expressing NK-cell markers.

Input material: PBMCs. The receptors stem from a woman between 18 and 30 years old in good health. Both conserved end residues are part of each CDR3. Each record gives: D gene, clone size, V gene, J gene, CDR3 protein, CDR3 DNA. The D gene is left open where the match is weak. Not every row has a clone size; where given, it reads once, few, many or a size class.

d_gene: -
abundance: -
v_gene: TRBV20-1
j_gene: TRBJ2-1
CDR3aa: CSAALASVNEQFF
CDR3nt: TGCAGTGCCGCCCTGGCTAGCGTCAATGAGCAGTTCTTC

d_gene: -
abundance: few
v_gene: TRBV4-1
j_gene: TRBJ2-5
CDR3aa: CASSQDPAGETQYF
CDR3nt: TGCGCCAGCAGCCAAGACCCCGCAGGGGAGACCCAGTACTTC

d_gene: -
abundance: -
v_gene: TRBV11-2
j_gene: TRBJ2-7
CDR3aa: CASSFGPNEQYF
CDR3nt: TGTGCCAGCAGCTTTGGGCCCAACGAGCAGTACTTC

d_gene: -
abundance: -
v_gene: TRBV10-3
j_gene: TRBJ2-1
CDR3aa: CAISTQGLAYNEQFF
CDR3nt: TGTGCCATCAGTACCCAGGGGCTTGCCTACAATGAGCAGTTCTTC

d_gene: -
abundance: few
v_gene: TRBV20-1
j_gene: TRBJ1-1
CDR3aa: CSATTSWPPTEAFF
CDR3nt: TGCAGTGCTACGACCTCGTGGCCCCCCACTGAAGCTTTCTTT

d_gene: -
abundance: -
v_gene: TRBV29-1
j_gene: TRBJ2-1
CDR3aa: CSVELGGAYEQFF
CDR3nt: TGCAGCGTTGAATTGGGGGGGGCCTATGAGCAGTTCTTC

d_gene: -
abundance: -
v_gene: TRBV24-1
j_gene: TRBJ2-2
CDR3aa: CATRGPSKVFAGELFF
CDR3nt: TGTGCCACCAGGGGACCCTCGAAAGTTTTCGCCGGGGAGCTGTTTTTT

d_gene: -
abundance: few
v_gene: TRBV20-1
j_gene: TRBJ2-5
CDR3aa: CSAPRHGGQETQYF
CDR3nt: TGCAGTGCTCCAAGACACGGTGGCCAAGAGACCCAGTACTTC

d_gene: TRBD2
abundance: -
v_gene: TRBV5-6
j_gene: TRBJ2-7
CDR3aa: CASSLRTSVRYEQYF
CDR3nt: TGTGCCAGCAGCCTACGGACTAGCGTGAGGTACGAGCAGTACTTC

d_gene: TRBD1
abundance: -
v_gene: TRBV7-2
j_gene: TRBJ1-5
CDR3aa: CASSYSGGIRGQPQHF
CDR3nt: TGTGCCAGCAGCTACTCAGGGGGGATAAGGGGTCAGCCCCAGCATTTT

d_gene: -
abundance: -
v_gene: TRBV20-1
j_gene: TRBJ2-7
CDR3aa: CSARHGYEQYF
CDR3nt: TGCAGTGCTAGGCACGGGTACGAGCAGTACTTC

d_gene: -
abundance: -
v_gene: TRBV5-1
j_gene: TRBJ2-1
CDR3aa: CASSLERGGLYNEQFF
CDR3nt: TGCGCCAGCAGCTTGGAGCGCGGGGGCCTCTACAATGAGCAGTTCTTC

d_gene: -
abundance: -
v_gene: TRBV7-8
j_gene: TRBJ1-1
CDR3aa: CASSSGWEGTEAFF
CDR3nt: TGTGCCAGCAGCAGCGGGTGGGAGGGCACTGAAGCTTTCTTT

d_gene: TRBD2
abundance: many
v_gene: TRBV12-3/TRBV12-4
j_gene: TRBJ2-1
CDR3aa: CASRLSGSSNEQFF
CDR3nt: TGTGCCAGCAGACTTAGCGGGAGTTCAAATGAGCAGTTCTTC

d_gene: -
abundance: few
v_gene: TRBV12-3/TRBV12-4
j_gene: TRBJ1-1
CDR3aa: CASSLSRSRDGTEAFF
CDR3nt: TGTGCCAGCAGTTTATCAAGGAGCAGGGACGGAACTGAAGCTTTCTTT

d_gene: TRBD2
abundance: few
v_gene: TRBV5-1
j_gene: TRBJ2-3
CDR3aa: CASSLGLTSAQGDTQYF
CDR3nt: TGCGCCAGCAGCTTGGGCCTCACTAGCGCCCAAGGGGATACGCAGTATTTT

d_gene: -
abundance: many
v_gene: TRBV7-2
j_gene: TRBJ1-5
CDR3aa: CASSLLQGFQPQHF
CDR3nt: TGTGCCAGCAGCCTACTCCAGGGTTTCCAGCCCCAGCATTTT

d_gene: -
abundance: few
v_gene: TRBV20-1
j_gene: TRBJ1-1
CDR3aa: CSARKGAGDTEAFF
CDR3nt: TGCAGTGCTAGAAAAGGGGCCGGGGACACTGAAGCTTTCTTT

d_gene: -
abundance: -
v_gene: TRBV20-1
j_gene: TRBJ2-4
CDR3aa: CSGLQGDIQYF
CDR3nt: TGCAGTGGCCTACAGGGTGACATTCAGTACTTC

d_gene: -
abundance: few
v_gene: TRBV7-2
j_gene: TRBJ1-6
CDR3aa: CASSLLGGYSPLHF
CDR3nt: TGTGCCAGCAGCCTCCTGGGGGGCTATTCACCCCTCCACTTT

d_gene: -
abundance: -
v_gene: TRBV4-2
j_gene: TRBJ2-1
CDR3aa: CASSQDWSSYNEQFF
CDR3nt: TGTGCCAGCAGCCAAGACTGGAGCTCCTACAATGAGCAGTTCTTC

d_gene: TRBD1
abundance: -
v_gene: TRBV20-1
j_gene: TRBJ2-7
CDR3aa: CSAVDRSYEQYF
CDR3nt: TGCAGTGCTGTGGACAGGTCCTACGAGCAGTACTTC

d_gene: -
abundance: -
v_gene: TRBV12-3/TRBV12-4
j_gene: TRBJ2-5
CDR3aa: CASSPAYGEGTQYF
CDR3nt: TGTGCCAGCAGTCCAGCCTACGGGGAAGGGACCCAGTACTTC

d_gene: TRBD2
abundance: -
v_gene: TRBV20-1
j_gene: TRBJ2-5
CDR3aa: CSARGPSGLQETQYF
CDR3nt: TGCAGTGCTAGGGGGCCTAGCGGCCTCCAAGAGACCCAGTACTTC

d_gene: -
abundance: -
v_gene: TRBV12-3/TRBV12-4
j_gene: TRBJ1-4
CDR3aa: CASSPQGANEKLFF
CDR3nt: TGTGCCAGCAGCCCACAAGGAGCTAATGAAAAACTGTTTTTT

d_gene: TRBD2
abundance: -
v_gene: TRBV7-9
j_gene: TRBJ2-5
CDR3aa: CASSWEAGVEETQYF
CDR3nt: TGTGCCAGCAGCTGGGAAGCGGGAGTCGAGGAGACCCAGTACTTC

d_gene: -
abundance: -
v_gene: TRBV5-1
j_gene: TRBJ2-6
CDR3aa: CASSFDTTGANVLTF
CDR3nt: TGCGCCAGCAGCTTTGACACCACTGGGGCCAACGTCCTGACTTTC

d_gene: -
abundance: -
v_gene: TRBV12-3/TRBV12-4
j_gene: TRBJ2-2
CDR3aa: CAISLVQGWTGELFF
CDR3nt: TGTGCCATCAGTTTAGTGCAGGGTTGGACCGGGGAGCTGTTTTTT

d_gene: -
abundance: -
v_gene: TRBV6-1
j_gene: TRBJ1-2
CDR3aa: CASGGRTYYGYTF
CDR3nt: TGTGCCAGCGGTGGCAGGACTTACTATGGCTACACCTTC

d_gene: -
abundance: once
v_gene: TRBV7-9
j_gene: TRBJ2-1
CDR3aa: CASEGDSYNEQFF
CDR3nt: TGTGCCAGCGAGGGCGATTCGTACAATGAGCAGTTCTTC

d_gene: -
abundance: few
v_gene: TRBV12-3/TRBV12-4
j_gene: TRBJ1-6
CDR3aa: CASTSGRGSVNSPLHF
CDR3nt: TGTGCCAGCACTTCCGGTCGGGGCTCGGTAAATTCACCCCTCCACTTT

d_gene: -
abundance: -
v_gene: TRBV29-1
j_gene: TRBJ1-4
CDR3aa: CSVRDAGFGEKLFF
CDR3nt: TGCAGCGTGAGGGACGCTGGGTTTGGTGAAAAACTGTTTTTT

d_gene: -
abundance: few
v_gene: TRBV20-1
j_gene: TRBJ2-1
CDR3aa: CSARPGEGGIWSNEQFF
CDR3nt: TGCAGTGCTAGACCCGGGGAGGGGGGTATATGGTCCAATGAGCAGTTCTTC

d_gene: TRBD2
abundance: -
v_gene: TRBV5-1
j_gene: TRBJ2-3
CDR3aa: CASSPRTSGGDIRQYF
CDR3nt: TGCGCCAGCAGCCCGCGGACTAGCGGGGGGGACATCAGGCAGTATTTT

d_gene: -
abundance: -
v_gene: TRBV11-3
j_gene: TRBJ1-1
CDR3aa: CASSFSRVLNTEAFF
CDR3nt: TGTGCCAGCAGCTTTAGTAGGGTGTTGAACACTGAAGCTTTCTTT

d_gene: -
abundance: few
v_gene: TRBV7-2
j_gene: TRBJ2-7
CDR3aa: CASSSPVLMAYEQYF
CDR3nt: TGTGCCAGCAGCTCACCCGTTCTGATGGCCTACGAGCAGTACTTC

d_gene: TRBD1
abundance: -
v_gene: TRBV20-1
j_gene: TRBJ1-3
CDR3aa: CSAENPRGQRNTIYF
CDR3nt: TGCAGTGCTGAGAATCCCCGGGGACAGCGAAACACCATATATTTT

d_gene: -
abundance: -
v_gene: TRBV10-1
j_gene: TRBJ2-1
CDR3aa: CASSVVGWDEQFF
CDR3nt: TGCGCCAGCAGTGTTGTCGGCTGGGATGAGCAGTTCTTC

d_gene: -
abundance: few
v_gene: TRBV9
j_gene: TRBJ2-2
CDR3aa: CASPRNTGELFF
CDR3nt: TGTGCCAGCCCAAGGAACACCGGGGAGCTGTTTTTT

d_gene: -
abundance: -
v_gene: TRBV10-3
j_gene: TRBJ1-4
CDR3aa: CAIKKTGNNEKLFF
CDR3nt: TGTGCCATCAAAAAAACAGGGAATAATGAAAAACTGTTTTTT

d_gene: TRBD1
abundance: few
v_gene: TRBV7-8
j_gene: TRBJ2-2
CDR3aa: CASSTRQGITGELFF
CDR3nt: TGTGCCAGCAGCACACGACAGGGGATCACCGGGGAGCTGTTTTTT

d_gene: -
abundance: -
v_gene: TRBV7-2
j_gene: TRBJ2-7
CDR3aa: CASSLVGGLQVYEQYF
CDR3nt: TGTGCCAGCAGCTTAGTAGGGGGGCTCCAGGTCTACGAGCAGTACTTC

d_gene: -
abundance: many
v_gene: TRBV7-2
j_gene: TRBJ2-5
CDR3aa: CASSLVNEATQYF
CDR3nt: TGTGCCAGCAGCTTAGTGAACGAGGCGACCCAGTACTTC

d_gene: TRBD2
abundance: few
v_gene: TRBV15
j_gene: TRBJ2-7
CDR3aa: CATSISLAPTYEQYF
CDR3nt: TGTGCCACCAGCATATCACTAGCGCCCACCTACGAGCAGTACTTC

d_gene: -
abundance: once
v_gene: TRBV7-6
j_gene: TRBJ2-5
CDR3aa: CASSFRLGDQETQYF
CDR3nt: TGTGCCAGCAGCTTCCGGTTGGGGGATCAAGAGACCCAGTACTTC